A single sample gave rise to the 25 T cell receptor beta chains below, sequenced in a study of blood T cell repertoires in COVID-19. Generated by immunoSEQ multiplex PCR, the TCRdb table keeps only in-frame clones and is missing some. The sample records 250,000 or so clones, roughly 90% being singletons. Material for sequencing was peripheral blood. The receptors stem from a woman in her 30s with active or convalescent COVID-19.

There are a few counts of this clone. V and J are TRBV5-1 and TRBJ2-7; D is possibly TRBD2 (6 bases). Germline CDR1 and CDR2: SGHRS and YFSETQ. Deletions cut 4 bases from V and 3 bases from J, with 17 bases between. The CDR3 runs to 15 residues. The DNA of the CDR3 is TGCGCCAGCAGCCCATCCTCTGGCGGGGTCTACGAGCAGTACTTC. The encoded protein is CASSPSSGGVYEQYF.

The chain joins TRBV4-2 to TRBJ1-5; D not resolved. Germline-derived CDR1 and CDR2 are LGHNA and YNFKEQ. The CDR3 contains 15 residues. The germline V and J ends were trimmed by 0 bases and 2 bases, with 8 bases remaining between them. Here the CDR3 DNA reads TGTGCCAGCAGCCAAGAAGGCAGCGGCAATCAGCCCCAGCATTTT. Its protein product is CASSQEGSGNQPQHF.

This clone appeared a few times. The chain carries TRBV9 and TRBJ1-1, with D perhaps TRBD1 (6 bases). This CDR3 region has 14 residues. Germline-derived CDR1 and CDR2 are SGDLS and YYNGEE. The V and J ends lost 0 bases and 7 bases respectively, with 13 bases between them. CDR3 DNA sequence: TGTGCCAGCAGCGTAGTATCACAGGGTGGTGAAGCTTTCTTT. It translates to CASSVVSQGGEAFF.

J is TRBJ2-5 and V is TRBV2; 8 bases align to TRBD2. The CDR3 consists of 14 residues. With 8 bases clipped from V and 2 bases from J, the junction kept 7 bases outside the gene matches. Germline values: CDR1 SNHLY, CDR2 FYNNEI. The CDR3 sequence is CASGGPGGQETQYF. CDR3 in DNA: TGTGCCAGCGGAGGCCCGGGGGGGCAAGAGACCCAGTACTTC.

The CDR3: CASSLGLAGGGTQYF. In nucleotides, the CDR3 is TGTGCCAGCAGTTTGGGACTAGCGGGAGGAGGGACCCAGTACTTC. The rearrangement joins TRBV27 to TRBJ2-5, with TRBD2 matching over 15 bases. CDR1 and CDR2 from the germline V gene are MNHEY and SMNVEV (reference sequence). J lost 7 bases, V lost 3 bases, and 3 bases had no gene match. This CDR3 region has 15 residues.

This CDR3 reads CASSSIGLAGGRDNEQFF. CDR3 sequence (DNA): TGTGCCAGCAGCTCTATTGGACTAGCGGGTGGAAGAGACAATGAGCAGTTCTTC. This sequence joins TRBV5-5 and TRBJ2-1; 11 bases map to TRBD2. V was clipped by 3 bases and J by 5 bases; unmatched bases: 13. The CDR3 sequence is 18 residues long. Germline loops: CDR1 SGHKS, CDR2 YYEKEE (reference sequence).

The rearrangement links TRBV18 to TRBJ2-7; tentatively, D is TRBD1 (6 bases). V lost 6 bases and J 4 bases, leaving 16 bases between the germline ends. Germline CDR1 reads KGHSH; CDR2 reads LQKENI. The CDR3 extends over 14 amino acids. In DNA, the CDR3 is TGTGCCAGCTCGTTGGCAGGGGCTCTATACGAGCAGTACTTC. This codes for CASSLAGALYEQYF.

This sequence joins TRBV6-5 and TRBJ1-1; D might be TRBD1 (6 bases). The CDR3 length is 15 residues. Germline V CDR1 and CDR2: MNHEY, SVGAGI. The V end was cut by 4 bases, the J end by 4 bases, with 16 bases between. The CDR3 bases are TGTGCCAGCAGTTCGTCTTGGGGAGGGGGCACTGAAGCTTTCTTT. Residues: CASSSSWGGGTEAFF.

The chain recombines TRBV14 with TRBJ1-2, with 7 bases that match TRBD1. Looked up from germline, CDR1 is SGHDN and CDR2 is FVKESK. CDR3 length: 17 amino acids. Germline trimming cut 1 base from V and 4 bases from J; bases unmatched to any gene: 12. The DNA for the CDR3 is TGTGCCAGCAGCCAAGCAGGAGGGGACAGTCAAGCCTATGGCTACACCTTC. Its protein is CASSQAGGDSQAYGYTF.

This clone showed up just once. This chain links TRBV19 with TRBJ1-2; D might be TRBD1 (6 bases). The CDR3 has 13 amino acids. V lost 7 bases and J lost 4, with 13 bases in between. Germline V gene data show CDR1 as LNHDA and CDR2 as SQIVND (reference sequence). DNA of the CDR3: TGTGCCAGTACCCGTACAGGGAGCTATGGCTACACCTTC. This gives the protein CASTRTGSYGYTF.

The CDR3 loop reads CASTTGTGDTEAFF. The CDR3 DNA reads TGCGCCAGCACCACCGGGACAGGGGACACTGAAGCTTTCTTT. The gene calls are TRBV5-1 and TRBJ1-1, with TRBD1 matching over 10 bases. V lost 6 bases, J lost 3 bases, and 5 bases stayed unmatched. CDR3 length: 14 amino acids. CDR1 and CDR2 from the germline V gene are SGHRS and YFSETQ.

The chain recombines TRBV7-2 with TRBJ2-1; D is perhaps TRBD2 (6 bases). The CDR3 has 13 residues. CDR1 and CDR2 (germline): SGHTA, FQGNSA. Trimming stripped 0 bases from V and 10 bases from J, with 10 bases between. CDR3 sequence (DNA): TGTGCCAGCAGCTTAGCTGTGGAGGGAGAGCAGTTCTTC. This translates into CASSLAVEGEQFF.

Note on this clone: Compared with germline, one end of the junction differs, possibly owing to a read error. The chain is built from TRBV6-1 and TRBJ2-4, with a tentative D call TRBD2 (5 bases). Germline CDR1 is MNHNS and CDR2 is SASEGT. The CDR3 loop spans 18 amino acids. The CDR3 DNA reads TGTGCCAGCAGTCAAGCCCGGGAACAGCCTCTAGCCAAAAACATTCAGTACTTC. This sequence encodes CASSQAREQPLAKNIQYF.

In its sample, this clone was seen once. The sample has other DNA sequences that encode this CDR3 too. The CDR3 loop is CATSDPGGTGELFF. The CDR3 DNA is TGTGCCACCAGTGACCCCGGGGGCACCGGGGAGCTGTTTTTT. The V call is TRBV24-1, the J call TRBJ2-2, with TRBD2 as a possible D gene (6 bases). V lost 4 bases to trimming and J lost 4 bases, with 9 bases between them. The CDR3 covers 14 residues. Germline V gene sequence: CDR1 KGHDR, CDR2 SFDVKD.

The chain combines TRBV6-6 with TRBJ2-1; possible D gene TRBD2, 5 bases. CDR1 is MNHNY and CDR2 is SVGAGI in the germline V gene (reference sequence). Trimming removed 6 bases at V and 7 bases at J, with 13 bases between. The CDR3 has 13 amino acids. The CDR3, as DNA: TGTGCCAGCAGCCCTCCGGGGTCAAATGAGCAGTTCTTC. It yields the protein CASSPPGSNEQFF.

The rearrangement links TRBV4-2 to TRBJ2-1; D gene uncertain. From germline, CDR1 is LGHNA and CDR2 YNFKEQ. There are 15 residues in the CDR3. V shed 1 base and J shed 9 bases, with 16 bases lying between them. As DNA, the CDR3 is TGTGCCAGCAGCCAAGTTCCAAGGCTTACGGGTGAGCAGTTCTTC. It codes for CASSQVPRLTGEQFF.

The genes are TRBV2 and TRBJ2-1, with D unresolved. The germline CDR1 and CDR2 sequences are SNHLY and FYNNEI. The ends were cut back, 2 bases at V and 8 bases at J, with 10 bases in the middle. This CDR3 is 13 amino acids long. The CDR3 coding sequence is TGTGCCAGCAGTGAATTGTCCCTCGATGAGCAGTTCTTC. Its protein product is CASSELSLDEQFF. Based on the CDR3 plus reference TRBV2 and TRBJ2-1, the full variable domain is EPEVTQTPSHQVTQMGQEVILRCVPISNHLYFYWYRQILGQKVEFLVSFYNNEISEKSEIFDDQFSVERPDGSNFTLKIRSTKLEDSAMYFCASSELSLDEQFFGPGTRLTVL.

CDR3 nucleotide sequence: TGTGCCTGGAGAACTATGGGGAACACTGAAGCTTTCTTT. It translates to CAWRTMGNTEAFF. The rearrangement links TRBV30 to TRBJ1-1; D unresolved. This CDR3 has 13 residues. CDR1 and CDR2 from the germline V gene are GTSNPN and SVGIG (reference sequence). V gave up 3 bases and J gave up 1 base, with 9 bases separating them.

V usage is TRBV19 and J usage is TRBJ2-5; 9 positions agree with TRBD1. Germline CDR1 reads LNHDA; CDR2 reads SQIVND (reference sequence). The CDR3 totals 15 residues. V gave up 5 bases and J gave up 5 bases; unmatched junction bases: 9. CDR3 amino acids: CASSAGTGRTETQYF. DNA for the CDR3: TGTGCCAGTAGTGCCGGGACAGGGCGTACGGAGACCCAGTACTTC.

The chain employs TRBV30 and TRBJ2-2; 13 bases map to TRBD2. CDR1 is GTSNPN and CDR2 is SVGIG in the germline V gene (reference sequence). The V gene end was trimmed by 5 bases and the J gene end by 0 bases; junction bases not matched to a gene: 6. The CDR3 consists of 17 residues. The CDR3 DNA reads TGTGCCTGGGACGGACTAGCGGGGGCGTCGAACACCGGGGAGCTGTTTTTT. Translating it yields CAWDGLAGASNTGELFF.

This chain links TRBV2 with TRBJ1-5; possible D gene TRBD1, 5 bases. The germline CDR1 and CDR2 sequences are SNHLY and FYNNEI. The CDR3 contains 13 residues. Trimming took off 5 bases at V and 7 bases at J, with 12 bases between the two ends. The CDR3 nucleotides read TGTGCCAGCAGTTTCGGGACTTACCAGCCCCAGCATTTT. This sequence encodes CASSFGTYQPQHF.

The CDR3 nucleotides read TGCGCCAGCAGCTTACAGGGGATCGGTGAAAAACTGTTTTTT. Residues: CASSLQGIGEKLFF. This chain links TRBV5-1 with TRBJ1-4; TRBD1 aligns across 7 bases. The CDR3 sequence is 14 residues long. Looked up from germline, CDR1 is SGHRS and CDR2 is YFSETQ. V shed 2 bases, J shed 7 bases, and the junction held 5 bases outside the gene matches.

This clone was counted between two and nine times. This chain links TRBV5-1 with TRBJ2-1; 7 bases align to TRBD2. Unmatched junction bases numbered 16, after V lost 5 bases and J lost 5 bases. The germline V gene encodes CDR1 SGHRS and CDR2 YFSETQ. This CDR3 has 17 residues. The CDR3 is CASRSRMVWRGNNEQFF. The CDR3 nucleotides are TGCGCCAGCAGGTCGCGGATGGTTTGGCGGGGGAACAATGAGCAGTTCTTC.

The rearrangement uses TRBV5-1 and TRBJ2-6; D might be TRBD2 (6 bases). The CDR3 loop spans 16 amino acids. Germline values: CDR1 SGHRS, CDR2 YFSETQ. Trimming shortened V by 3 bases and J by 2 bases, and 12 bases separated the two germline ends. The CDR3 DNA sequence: TGCGCCAGCAGCTCCCTCGGAGGGGCTGGGGCCAACGTCCTGACTTTC. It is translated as CASSSLGGAGANVLTF.

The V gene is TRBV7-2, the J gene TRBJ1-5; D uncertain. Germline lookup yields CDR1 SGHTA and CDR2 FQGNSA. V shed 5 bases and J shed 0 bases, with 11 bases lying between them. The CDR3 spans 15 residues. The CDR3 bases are TGTGCCAGCAGCCATGGAGAGGCTAGCAATCAGCCCCAGCATTTT. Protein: CASSHGEASNQPQHF.